This TCR beta chain was profiled in a study of molecular identifiers for immune sequencing clone quantification. This CDR3 comprises 21 residues. In germline, CDR1 is SEHNR, CDR2 FQNEAQ (reference sequence). Trimming took off 5 bases at V and 5 bases at J, with 36 bases between the two ends. A few counts support this clonotype. The antigen remains undetermined. Each CDR3 protein gets one entry after TCRdb re-called the PCR reads with MiXCR. The sample consists of approximately 320,000 distinct CDR3 sequences, about 23% of them appearing once. Every naive CD8 library was made from between roughly 17,000 and 1,100,000 sorted cells with 10%, 30% or 50% RNA. Findings of the study overall: Identical barcode-sharing TCR molecules could lead to underestimated sizes for highly expanded clones.

The sequence came from a human donor in good health. Some libraries in this study had Jurkat cell RNA spiked in. The rearrangement uses TRBV7-9 and TRBJ1-2; D is possibly TRBD1 (5 bases). Specimen: naive CD8+ T cells from blood, with Jurkat cell RNA spiked in. The subset here: FACS-sorted CD8+CD4-CCR7+CD45RA+ naive T cells. CDR3 DNA sequence: TGTGCCAGCAGCCTGGATGTTGGGGGTGGAGGGGCAACCCCCTGGGAATATGGCTACACCTTC. Encoded protein: CASSLDVGGGGATPWEYGYTF.